This is a list of T cell receptor beta chains from one sample in a study of blood T cells in healthy people across ages. TCRdb used MiXCR to reprocess the 5' RACE reads, holding one entry per CDR3 protein. The sample lists approximately 600,000 distinct CDR3 sequences, roughly 50% seen once, with more than 35% in the top ten. The sequencing input was blood. These receptors were collected from a man aged 60 to 69 in good health. The CDR3 runs from the conserved cysteine through the conserved F or W. D genes are given only for firm matches. Rows give clone size only sometimes, using once, few, many, or a class for an expanded clone.

.	.	TRBV7-9	TRBJ2-3	CASSLGSGPTDTQYF	TGTGCCAGCAGCTTAGGATCTGGCCCCACAGATACGCAGTATTTT
TRBD1	.	TRBV10-3	TRBJ2-7	CAISRGQGAAEQYF	TGTGCCATCAGCCGGGGACAGGGGGCTGCCGAGCAGTACTTC
TRBD2	.	TRBV7-9	TRBJ2-7	CASAPGRGISYEQYF	TGTGCCAGCGCCCCGGGGCGGGGGATCTCCTACGAGCAGTACTTC
TRBD1	few	TRBV20-1	TRBJ2-1	CSARVGGRGQNEQFF	TGCAGTGCTAGAGTAGGGGGCAGGGGGCAGAATGAGCAGTTCTTC
TRBD2	.	TRBV4-2	TRBJ2-1	CASSQRLAGDHSYNEQFF	TGTGCCAGCAGCCAAAGGCTAGCGGGGGACCACTCCTACAATGAGCAGTTCTTC
TRBD1	.	TRBV6-1	TRBJ1-5	CASRWTGSQPQHF	TGTGCCAGCAGGTGGACAGGGAGTCAGCCCCAGCATTTT
.	.	TRBV5-1	TRBJ2-5	CASSLDSGWSETQYF	TGCGCCAGCAGCTTGGATTCAGGGTGGAGTGAGACCCAGTACTTC
TRBD1	.	TRBV20-1	TRBJ1-6	CSARTGTGNSPLHF	TGCAGTGCTAGGACCGGGACAGGGAATTCACCCCTCCACTTT
TRBD2	few	TRBV7-2	TRBJ2-5	CASSNSGGAGTQYF	TGTGCCAGCAGCAATAGCGGGGGGGCGGGGACCCAGTACTTC
.	.	TRBV29-1	TRBJ2-5	CSVVMGGGETQYF	TGCAGCGTTGTTATGGGGGGCGGGGAGACCCAGTACTTC
TRBD1	few	TRBV12-3/TRBV12-4	TRBJ1-2	CASRDRAGYGYTF	TGTGCCAGCAGGGACAGGGCGGGCTATGGCTACACCTTC
TRBD1	many	TRBV4-2	TRBJ1-2	CASSRGQGDYGYTF	TGTGCCAGCAGCCGGGGACAGGGAGACTATGGCTACACCTTC
.	few	TRBV9	TRBJ2-7	CASSVAGGLQYEQYF	TGTGCCAGCAGCGTAGCTGGAGGACTACAGTACGAGCAGTACTTC
.	few	TRBV27	TRBJ2-5	CASSPLRGRGIETQYF	TGTGCCAGCAGCCCCCTCAGGGGCAGGGGAATTGAGACCCAGTACTTC
.	.	TRBV10-2	TRBJ2-1	CASSPQPHEQFF	TGCGCCAGCAGCCCTCAGCCCCATGAGCAGTTCTTC
.	.	TRBV20-1	TRBJ2-1	CSASQSREQFF	TGCAGTGCTAGCCAGTCGAGGGAGCAGTTCTTC
TRBD2	.	TRBV6-5	TRBJ2-1	CASSYSSGGVLGYNEQFF	TGTGCCAGCAGTTACTCCAGCGGGGGGGTTTTGGGGTACAATGAGCAGTTCTTC
TRBD1	.	TRBV20-1	TRBJ2-7	CSARDGAAGGSYEQYF	TGCAGTGCTAGAGATGGCGCGGCAGGGGGCTCCTACGAGCAGTACTTC
TRBD1	.	TRBV27	TRBJ2-5	CATRQGLQETQYF	TGTGCCACCAGACAGGGTCTACAAGAGACCCAGTACTTC
TRBD1	few	TRBV12-3/TRBV12-4	TRBJ2-6	CASSLVTGAGSGANVLTF	TGTGCCAGCAGTTTAGTAACAGGGGCGGGCTCTGGGGCCAACGTCCTGACTTTC
.	.	TRBV11-2	TRBJ2-2	CASSLSSNTGELFF	TGTGCCAGCAGCTTAAGTTCGAACACCGGGGAGCTGTTTTTT
.	.	TRBV13	TRBJ1-2	CASSMGRNYGYTF	TGTGCCAGCAGTATGGGGCGGAACTATGGCTACACCTTC
TRBD1	.	TRBV6-5	TRBJ2-4	CASSSGTGEAKNIQYF	TGTGCCAGCAGCTCCGGGACAGGGGAGGCCAAAAACATTCAGTACTTC
.	.	TRBV2	TRBJ1-1	CASSRNPGTEAFF	TGTGCCAGCAGTAGGAACCCTGGGACTGAAGCTTTCTTT